These T cell receptor beta chains were read from a single sample in a study of regulatory T cells in long-lasting Graves disease. MiXCR was run by TCRdb on the multiplex PCR reads, yielding one entry per CDR3 protein. The sample includes hundreds of thousands of distinct CDR3 sequences, around 15% seen only once; the top ten take approximately 18%. Separately, the same data were catalogued under a study of T cells in Graves' hyperthyroidism and ophthalmopathy.

This specimen was peripheral blood mononuclear cells (PBMCs), taken at new diagnosis, from a patient treated with antithyroid drugs. All receptors derive from a woman under 40 with Graves disease. CDR3s include the opening cysteine and the closing phenylalanine or tryptophan.

j_gene: TRBJ2-2; v_gene: TRBV12-3/TRBV12-4; CDR3aa: CASSFWGRELFF
j_gene: TRBJ2-3; v_gene: TRBV28; CDR3aa: CASKGLAAGRWTDTQYF
j_gene: -; v_gene: TRBV5-1; CDR3aa: CASSLTLAGLNEQFF
j_gene: TRBJ2-2; v_gene: TRBV24-1; CDR3aa: CATSDQGWSGELFF
j_gene: TRBJ2-7; v_gene: TRBV28; CDR3aa: CASSLSGNEQYF
j_gene: TRBJ2-5; v_gene: TRBV5-1; CDR3aa: CASSWAQETQYF
j_gene: TRBJ2-7; v_gene: TRBV4-1; CDR3aa: CASSGLFYNEQYF
j_gene: TRBJ1-5; v_gene: TRBV20-1; CDR3aa: CSALIGSSYSNQPQHF
j_gene: TRBJ1-1; v_gene: TRBV6-1; CDR3aa: CASSGYTRGALNTEAFF
j_gene: TRBJ1-1; v_gene: TRBV12-3/TRBV12-4; CDR3aa: CASSQPGQMNTEAFF
j_gene: TRBJ2-3; v_gene: TRBV27; CDR3aa: CASSFGTRTDTQYF
j_gene: TRBJ1-1; v_gene: TRBV20-1; CDR3aa: CSASGNRYEAFF
j_gene: TRBJ2-2; v_gene: TRBV2; CDR3aa: CASDGAPSTGELFF
j_gene: TRBJ2-5; v_gene: TRBV3-1; CDR3aa: CASSQEPETQYF
j_gene: TRBJ2-3; v_gene: TRBV6-2/TRBV6-3; CDR3aa: CASSYSTSETDTQYF
j_gene: TRBJ1-1; v_gene: TRBV11-2; CDR3aa: CASSSTQGFNEAFF
j_gene: TRBJ2-7; v_gene: TRBV7-8; CDR3aa: CASSHTQGTGYEQYF
j_gene: TRBJ2-3; v_gene: TRBV20-1; CDR3aa: CSAREGANTQYF
j_gene: TRBJ2-7; v_gene: TRBV30; CDR3aa: CAWSEPYEQYF
j_gene: TRBJ2-3; v_gene: TRBV20-1; CDR3aa: CSARDPRGYGLDTQYF
j_gene: TRBJ1-1; v_gene: TRBV20-1; CDR3aa: CSTSQGLNTEAFF
j_gene: TRBJ1-2; v_gene: TRBV28; CDR3aa: CASRLLNYGYTF
j_gene: TRBJ2-3; v_gene: TRBV7-6; CDR3aa: CASSLDTADTQYF
j_gene: TRBJ2-5; v_gene: TRBV7-9; CDR3aa: CASSLAWASGLKETQYF
j_gene: TRBJ2-2; v_gene: TRBV10-2; CDR3aa: CASVTSTYTGELFF
j_gene: TRBJ1-1; v_gene: TRBV6-1; CDR3aa: CASSPRTGSGTEAFF
j_gene: TRBJ2-5; v_gene: TRBV24-1; CDR3aa: CATSDVGQGRETQYF
j_gene: TRBJ2-5; v_gene: TRBV20-1; CDR3aa: CSALRGSETQYF
j_gene: TRBJ1-4; v_gene: TRBV30; CDR3aa: CAWSPVINEKLFF
j_gene: TRBJ1-1; v_gene: TRBV7-9; CDR3aa: CASSSISNNTEAFF
j_gene: TRBJ2-7; v_gene: TRBV11-1; CDR3aa: CASSSGGLFSYEQYF
j_gene: TRBJ1-1; v_gene: TRBV11-2; CDR3aa: CASSQGQGRRTEAFF
j_gene: TRBJ1-1; v_gene: TRBV11-2; CDR3aa: CASRHNGQGMGTEAFF
j_gene: TRBJ1-1; v_gene: TRBV28; CDR3aa: CASQVRVETAFF
j_gene: TRBJ2-7; v_gene: TRBV3-1; CDR3aa: CASSQVPSGIYEQYF
j_gene: TRBJ1-2; v_gene: TRBV28; CDR3aa: CASRQGARGYTF
j_gene: TRBJ1-4; v_gene: TRBV12-3/TRBV12-4; CDR3aa: CASTRGRTDNEKLFF
j_gene: TRBJ2-7; v_gene: TRBV6-1; CDR3aa: CASSGLQLPLYEQYF
j_gene: TRBJ2-3; v_gene: TRBV3-1; CDR3aa: CASSTSGSGTDTQYF
j_gene: TRBJ2-7; v_gene: TRBV10-3; CDR3aa: CAISESGGIYEQYF
j_gene: TRBJ2-2; v_gene: TRBV12-3/TRBV12-4; CDR3aa: CASSFNGSGRRAGELFF
j_gene: TRBJ2-7; v_gene: TRBV12-3/TRBV12-4; CDR3aa: CASSFVGGGHEQYF
j_gene: -; v_gene: TRBV7-2; CDR3aa: CASSAPRETQYF
j_gene: TRBJ2-3; v_gene: TRBV7-2; CDR3aa: CASSSSRGTSKDTQYF
j_gene: TRBJ1-2; v_gene: TRBV20-1; CDR3aa: CSALPGGIDYGYTF
j_gene: TRBJ1-2; v_gene: TRBV20-1; CDR3aa: CSAREQWGDGYTF
j_gene: TRBJ2-1; v_gene: TRBV24-1; CDR3aa: CATSSGTPNYNEQFF
j_gene: TRBJ1-1; v_gene: TRBV5-5; CDR3aa: CASTITGTVNTEAFF
j_gene: TRBJ2-1; v_gene: TRBV20-1; CDR3aa: CSARVILAGGPRRNEQFF
j_gene: TRBJ2-7; v_gene: TRBV19; CDR3aa: CASSIAGAYEQYF
j_gene: TRBJ1-2; v_gene: TRBV29-1; CDR3aa: CSVLPTEIGYTF
j_gene: TRBJ1-1; v_gene: TRBV11-2; CDR3aa: CASSSDRTAEAFF
j_gene: TRBJ2-7; v_gene: TRBV2; CDR3aa: CASSGGLAGFYEQYF
j_gene: TRBJ1-5; v_gene: TRBV3-1; CDR3aa: CASSQGRVHNQPQHF
j_gene: TRBJ2-3; v_gene: TRBV6-5; CDR3aa: CASSYSALSGQYF